Following are 12 T cell receptor beta chains from one sample sequenced in a study of blood T cell repertoires in COVID-19. Clones were read by immunoSEQ multiplex PCR, and TCRdb kept only the in-frame ones, dropping some. In the table there are 250,000 to 300,000 clones, approximately 91% of which are singletons. The specimen sequenced was PBMCs or T cells enriched from blood (not recorded which). Every receptor here comes from a woman aged 40 to 55 with acute COVID-19.

The chain links TRBV15 to TRBJ1-2; 7 bases match TRBD1. Trimming cost V 5 bases and J 3 bases; bases outside gene matches: 3. CDR1 is LNHNV, CDR2 YYDKDF, per germline (reference sequence). There are 13 residues in the CDR3. The CDR3 protein is CATSPTGYYGYTF. CDR3 nucleotide sequence: TGTGCCACCAGCCCGACAGGGTACTATGGCTACACCTTC.

The CDR3 DNA reads as TGTGCCAGCATAGACAGACAGGACCTCCCGGCGGATGGCTACACCTTC. Translated, it gives CASIDRQDLPADGYTF. V and J are TRBV28 and TRBJ1-2, with D perhaps TRBD1 (6 bases). V lost 7 bases and J lost 6, with 24 bases in between. This CDR3 region has 16 residues. CDR1 and CDR2 (germline): MDHEN, SYDVKM.

CDR3 bases: TGTGCCGTCACAGGAAGCTCCTACAATGAGCAGTTCTTC. Translated: CAVTGSSYNEQFF. This chain connects TRBV19 to TRBJ2-1, with D possibly TRBD1 on 5 matching bases. This CDR3 contains 13 residues. Germline V CDR1 and CDR2: LNHDA, SQIVND (reference sequence). The V end was cut by 11 bases, the J end by 0 bases, with 11 bases between.

V usage is TRBV28 and J usage is TRBJ1-1; unclear D gene. CDR1 and CDR2 (germline): MDHEN, SYDVKM. The CDR3 spans 13 residues. The V gene lost 6 bases and the J gene lost 0 bases, with 8 bases spanning the gap. CDR3 in DNA: TGTGCCAGCAGAGCGGTTTTGAACACTGAAGCTTTCTTT. As protein: CASRAVLNTEAFF.

The sample holds one count of this clone. J is TRBJ2-6 and V is TRBV30, with no clear D. CDR3 length: 14 residues. V gave up 5 bases and J gave up 0 bases, with 8 bases separating them. CDR1 is GTSNPN and CDR2 is SVGIG in the germline V gene (reference sequence). The CDR3 DNA reads as TGTGCCTGGGGAATAAACTCTGGGGCCAACGTCCTGACTTTC. Its translation is CAWGINSGANVLTF.

The CDR3 coding sequence is TGTGCCAGCAGCGTATCCCATCAGGGCACAGATACGCAGTATTTT. Protein sequence: CASSVSHQGTDTQYF. The chain carries TRBV9 and TRBJ2-3; no clear D gene. The CDR3 length is 15 residues. V lost 1 base to trimming and J lost 1 base, with 10 bases between them. Germline V gene lookup returns CDR1 SGDLS and CDR2 YYNGEE. Complete variable domain (other parts from reference TRBV9 and TRBJ2-3): DSGVTQTPKHLITATGQRVTLRCSPRSGDLSVYWYQQSLDQGLQFLIQYYNGEERAKGNILERFSAQQFPDLHSELNLSSLELGDSALYFCASSVSHQGTDTQYFGPGTRLTVL.

The V gene is TRBV7-9, the J gene TRBJ1-6, with 10 bases that match TRBD1. V lost 2 bases and J lost 4; bases outside the gene matches: 11. This CDR3 contains 19 residues. The germline CDR1 and CDR2 sequences are SEHNR and FQNEAQ (reference sequence). CDR3 DNA: TGTGCCAGCAGCTTAACCCGGGACAGGGGTTCCCTTTATAATTCACCCCTCCACTTT. Residues: CASSLTRDRGSLYNSPLHF.

V usage is TRBV19 and J usage is TRBJ1-1; TRBD1 is a possible D gene (5 bases). The CDR3 is made up of 14 amino acids. Germline CDR1 LNHDA, CDR2 SQIVND (reference sequence). V dropped 3 bases and J dropped 2 bases, with 10 bases sitting between them. The CDR3 is CASSISGVNTEAFF. The CDR3 DNA is TGTGCCAGTAGTATTTCGGGGGTTAACACTGAAGCTTTCTTT.

V usage is TRBV6-5 and J usage is TRBJ2-7; TRBD1 matches at 8 bases. V trimming: 7 bases; J trimming: 4 bases; junction bases outside the gene matches: 9. Germline V gene sequence: CDR1 MNHEY, CDR2 SVGAGI. The CDR3 is 14 amino acids. Here the CDR3 DNA reads TGTGCCAGCACCTCATCGGACAGGGCTTACGAGCAGTACTTC. Translation: CASTSSDRAYEQYF.

The CDR3 DNA sequence: TGTGCCAGCAGCCTCACCTCTAGCGGGGGGAACTCAAATACGCAGTATTTT. It specifies CASSLTSSGGNSNTQYF. The J gene is TRBJ2-3, the V gene TRBV14; 11 positions agree with TRBD2. Germline trimming cut 4 bases from V and 7 bases from J; bases unmatched to any gene: 13. The germline V gene encodes CDR1 SGHDN and CDR2 FVKESK. This CDR3 comprises 17 residues.

The CDR3 sequence: CANPAAMDTEAFF. CDR3 nucleotides: TGTGCCAACCCTGCGGCCATGGACACTGAAGCTTTCTTT. This rearrangement joins TRBV10-3 to TRBJ1-1; unclear D gene. The V and J ends lost 10 bases and 3 bases respectively, with 15 bases between them. Looked up from germline, CDR1 is ENHRY and CDR2 is SYGVKD. There are 13 residues in the CDR3.

This rearrangement joins TRBV5-3 to TRBJ1-5; D is perhaps TRBD1 (5 bases). TRBV5-3 is noted as an ORF with a role that remains uncertain. Trimming pared 3 bases from V and 3 bases from J, leaving 19 bases between. This CDR3 spans 17 amino acids. CDR3 region: CARSSSVRYRINQPQHF. CDR3 DNA: TGTGCCAGAAGCTCCTCCGTCCGGTACAGGATCAATCAGCCCCAGCATTTT.